Sequencing of this T cell receptor (beta chain) was carried out in a study of neurological immune-mediated disorders. From the 5' RACE reads, TCRdb called clonotypes with MiXCR, one entry per CDR3 protein. The sample includes roughly 36,000 distinct CDR3 sequences, roughly 15% of them seen just once. The CDR3 contains 14 residues. Germline V lookup: CDR1 MNHEY, CDR2 SVGEGT. Deletions cut 5 bases from V and 4 bases from J, with 12 bases between. At least ten counts were recorded for this clonotype. What it binds is not known. Study-level points and caveats: The greatest TCR clonal expansion appeared in HTLV-1-associated myelopathy and the smallest, falling below healthy controls, in multiple sclerosis.

The study built unsorted libraries from 2 million PBMCs kept at -80 C. V usage is TRBV6-2 or TRBV6-3 and J usage is TRBJ1-5, with D uncertain. The material sequenced was PBMCs. The receptor was derived from a woman between 45 and 60 years old with HTLV-1-associated myelopathy (HAM/TSP). CDR3 sequence: CASSTVGGNQPQHF. The CDR3 region has the DNA TGTGCCAGCAGTACAGTCGGCGGTAATCAGCCCCAGCATTTT.